This entry lists 2 T cell receptor beta chains sequenced from one sample in a study of identical twins. TCRdb analysed the 5' RACE reads with MiXCR anew, one entry per CDR3 protein. There are a few hundred thousand distinct CDR3 sequences in the sample; about 12% occur only once, and roughly 7% lies in the top ten. This sample also belongs to another study, concerning yellow fever vaccine responses in identical twins.

Material: CD8+ T cells sorted from blood. The receptors come from a woman aged 18-29 years in good health.

The table lists this clonotype with a few counts. The rearrangement links TRBV27 to TRBJ1-1; unclear D gene. V was cut by 4 bases and J by 3 bases, with 9 bases left in between. The CDR3 runs to 13 residues. Per germline, CDR1 MNHEY and CDR2 SMNVEV (reference sequence). The CDR3 DNA is TGTGCCAGCAGTTGGTTCTATGACACTGAAGCTTTCTTT. Amino acids: CASSWFYDTEAFF.

The chain combines TRBV7-9 with TRBJ2-3; TRBD2 might be the D (6 bases). CDR1 SEHNR and CDR2 FQNEAQ come from the germline V gene (reference sequence). The CDR3 runs 15 residues. V gave up 1 base and J gave up 3 bases, with 11 bases separating them. CDR3 protein: CASSLVKGGTDTQYF. CDR3 sequence (DNA): TGTGCCAGCAGCTTAGTCAAAGGAGGGACAGATACGCAGTATTTT.